Included here is one TCR beta chain sequence, with context. What it binds is unknown. This record belongs to a study of CXCR3-negative and CXCR3-positive naive CD8 T cells. Overall study findings and caveats: In naive cells, CXCR3-negative and CXCR3-positive subsets had similar TRBV-TRBJ usage; memory cells differed. CXCR3-positive naive cells had more hydrophobic TRB CDR3s than CXCR3-negative naive cells.

The CDR3 consists of 13 residues. Germline-derived CDR1 and CDR2 are GTSNPN and SVGIG (reference sequence). 5' RACE with UMI labels generated the TRB cDNA libraries. TCRdb reprocessed the 5' RACE reads; each CDR3 protein has one entry and no DNA is given. Its table records around 61,000 distinct CDR3 sequences. The naive CD8+ gate required CD45RO-CCR7+CD27+CD95- phenotype. Sequencing was performed on naive CXCR3+ CD8+ T cells from blood. The subset is: CD45RO-CCR7+CD27+CD95- naive CD8+ T cells expressing CXCR3 (TNR3+). The chain joins TRBV30 to TRBJ1-4. This receptor was obtained from a human donor in good health. Some clones in this sample may be carry-over from other donors' samples. CDR3 protein: CAWTPVTNEKLFF. The full variable domain, in which reference TRBV30 and TRBJ1-4 provide the parts outside the CDR3, is SQTIHQWPATLVQPVGSPLSLECTVEGTSNPNLYWYRQAAGRGLQLLFYSVGIGQISSEVPQNLSASRPQDRQFILSSKKLLLSDSGFYLCAWTPVTNEKLFFGSGTQLSVL.